These 8 T cell receptor beta chains originate from one sample sequenced in a study of shared clonotypes between healthy human individuals. The table came from immunoSEQ multiplex PCR; TCRdb's copy has only in-frame clones and leaves some out. This sample yields 2 million to 2.5 million clones, of which more than 90% are seen a single time; around 0.13% belongs to the top ten. Sequenced: naive CD4+ T cells sorted from blood. Subset described: CD45RA+ positively selected. The receptor set was obtained from a man younger than 35 in good health.

The chain links TRBV6-5 to TRBJ2-5, with TRBD2 matching 7 bases. Germline assignment: CDR1 MNHEY and CDR2 SVGAGI. The CDR3 is 12 amino acids. V shed 11 bases, J shed 6 bases, and the junction held 9 bases outside the gene matches. The CDR3 region has the DNA TGTGCCGCGGTGGGAGGGCGGCAGACCCAGTACTTC. Amino acid sequence: CAAVGGRQTQYF.

This rearrangement joins TRBV5-4 to TRBJ1-2, with D perhaps TRBD1 (5 bases). V lost 4 bases and J lost 7, with 17 bases in between. Per germline, CDR1 SGHNT and CDR2 YYREEE (reference sequence). CDR3 length: 14 amino acids. In DNA, the CDR3 is TGTGCCAGCAGCAACGGGATGGGGCTACTTGGCTACACCTTC. This translates into CASSNGMGLLGYTF.

The J gene is TRBJ2-1, the V gene TRBV5-1; possibly TRBD1 for D (6 bases). V was clipped by 3 bases and J by 2 bases, with 15 bases between them. The CDR3 consists of 16 residues. CDR1 is SGHRS and CDR2 is YFSETQ in the germline V gene. DNA of the CDR3: TGCGCCAGCAGCTGGGCCCAGGGGAACGCCTACAATGAGCAGTTCTTC. It encodes CASSWAQGNAYNEQFF.

This CDR3 is CASRLRLQETQYF. CDR3 nucleotides: TGTGCCAGCAGATTAAGACTACAAGAGACCCAGTACTTC. The rearrangement links TRBV7-8 to TRBJ2-5; TRBD2 is a possible D gene (5 bases). CDR3 size: 13 residues. V lost 6 bases and J 2 bases, leaving 10 bases between the germline ends. Germline V CDR1 and CDR2: SGHVS, FQNEAQ.

The chain carries TRBV21-1 and TRBJ2-1; the DNA was not compared with TRBD2, the D call given in the table. TRBV21-1 is a recognized pseudogene. The CDR3 length is 19 residues. CDR3 sequence (DNA): TGTGCCAGCAGCAAAGTCCGACTAGCGGGAGGGCCAGGCTCAAATGAGCAGTTCTTC. Translated: CASSKVRLAGGPGSNEQFF.

Worth noting for this clone: The same CDR3 is also encoded by other DNA sequences in this sample. V is TRBV7-9 and J is TRBJ2-7; the D gene is possibly TRBD1 (5 bases). The V and J ends lost 1 base and 3 bases respectively, with 10 bases between them. Germline CDR1 SEHNR, CDR2 FQNEAQ (reference sequence). The CDR3 extends over 14 amino acids. This chain's CDR3 is CASSLGQGIYEQYF. The DNA for the CDR3 is TGTGCCAGCAGCTTAGGTCAGGGAATCTACGAGCAGTACTTC.

J is TRBJ2-6 and V is TRBV5-1, with TRBD2 matching 11 bases. CDR1 and CDR2 from the germline V gene are SGHRS and YFSETQ. The J segment lost 0 bases and the V segment lost 1 base, leaving 0 bases of the junction unmatched. CDR3 length equals 17 residues. The CDR3 loop reads CASSLLAGGSGANVLTF. The CDR3 bases are TGCGCCAGCAGCTTGCTAGCGGGGGGCTCTGGGGCCAACGTCCTGACTTTC.

This chain uses TRBV25-1 with TRBJ2-7, with TRBD1 matching 7 bases. The germline CDR1 and CDR2 sequences are MGHDK and SYGVNS. After removal of 1 base from V and 3 bases from J, the junction contained 6 bases not matched to a gene. The CDR3 spans 15 residues. In nucleotides, the CDR3 is TGTGCCAGCAGTGAATTCCCCAGGGGGAGCTACGAGCAGTACTTC. This gives the protein CASSEFPRGSYEQYF.